A selection of T cell receptor beta chains follows, all from one sample in a study of vaccination effects on CD4 cells after COVID-19. Their cognate antigens are unknown. Method: immunoSEQ multiplex PCR; TCRdb's copy keeps in-frame clones and lacks some. This table has tens of thousands of clones, nearly 75% appearing once. Sequenced here: CD4+ T cells from PBMCs cultured without peptide, sampled after COVID-19 vaccination. These TCRs come from a human donor who received a COVID-19 vaccine. CDR3s include the opening cysteine and the closing phenylalanine or tryptophan. Fields, in order: V gene, D gene, clone size, J gene, CDR3 DNA, CDR3 protein. D genes are given only for firm matches. The size of a clone is reported for some rows only, either as once, few or many, or as a class for expanded clones.

V: TRBV27
D: TRBD1
size: .
J: TRBJ1-6
DNA: TGTGCCAGCAGGTCTACAGGGGAGCTGTCCTATAATTCACCCCTCCACTTT
CDR3: CASRSTGELSYNSPLHF

V: TRBV19
D: TRBD1
size: once
J: TRBJ1-1
DNA: TGTGCCAGTAGGGGACAGGGAGGAACTGAAGCTTTCTTT
CDR3: CASRGQGGTEAFF

V: TRBV11-2
D: .
size: .
J: TRBJ1-5
DNA: TGTGCCAGCAGCTTAGATCTGAGGGACCAGCCCCAGCATTTT
CDR3: CASSLDLRDQPQHF

V: TRBV18
D: TRBD1
size: .
J: TRBJ1-6
DNA: TGTGCCAGCTCACCACCGGGACAGGGACATTCACCCCTCCACTTT
CDR3: CASSPPGQGHSPLHF

V: TRBV15
D: .
size: .
J: TRBJ2-5
DNA: TGTGCCACCAGCAGAGGAGGAAGCCAAGAGACCCAGTACTTC
CDR3: CATSRGGSQETQYF

V: TRBV24-1
D: TRBD1
size: once
J: TRBJ2-3
DNA: TGTGCCACCAGTGAACTGGGACAGGGGGGAACAGATACGCAGTATTTT
CDR3: CATSELGQGGTDTQYF

V: TRBV6-4
D: .
size: .
J: TRBJ2-3
DNA: TGTGCCAGCAGTGGGTGGAGGGGAGAAGGTACGCAGTATTTT
CDR3: CASSGWRGEGTQYF

V: TRBV6-6
D: .
size: .
J: TRBJ1-4
DNA: TGTGCCGCGAGGGGAGGGGATAATGAAAAACTGTTTTTT
CDR3: CAARGGDNEKLFF

V: TRBV4-1
D: .
size: .
J: TRBJ1-4
DNA: TGCGCCAGCAGCCAAGGACGGAGGACACGGGGAAATGAAAAACTGTTTTTT
CDR3: CASSQGRRTRGNEKLFF

V: TRBV7-3
D: .
size: .
J: TRBJ1-6
DNA: TGTGCCAGCAGCTCACAAGCTAATTCACCCCTCCACTTT
CDR3: CASSSQANSPLHF

V: TRBV3-1/TRBV3-2
D: TRBD1
size: .
J: TRBJ1-1
DNA: TGTGCCAGCACCCGGGGACAGGTCAACACTGAAGCTTTCTTT
CDR3: CASTRGQVNTEAFF

V: TRBV6-5
D: TRBD1
size: once
J: TRBJ2-3
DNA: TGTGCCAGCAGTTACCGCAGGGGGTCTAGCACAGATACGCAGTATTTT
CDR3: CASSYRRGSSTDTQYF

V: TRBV28
D: .
size: few
J: TRBJ1-4
DNA: TGTGCCAGCAGTTTATTGTTTGGTAATGAAAAACTGTTTTTT
CDR3: CASSLLFGNEKLFF

V: TRBV7-2
D: .
size: few
J: TRBJ1-2
DNA: TGTGCCAGCAGCTTAGTAAAGGGGAACTATGGCTACACCTTC
CDR3: CASSLVKGNYGYTF

V: TRBV5-1
D: .
size: .
J: TRBJ1-1
DNA: TGCGCCAGCAGCTTCTTAGGACGTACCGGCACTGAAGCTTTCTTT
CDR3: CASSFLGRTGTEAFF

V: TRBV6-6
D: TRBD2
size: .
J: TRBJ2-3
DNA: TGTGCCAGCACGACTAGCGGGGGGGAGGCAGATACGCAGTATTTT
CDR3: CASTTSGGEADTQYF

V: TRBV7-9
D: .
size: .
J: TRBJ1-6
DNA: TGTGCCAGCAGCTCCCGGGACGGCAATAATTCACCCCTCCACTTT
CDR3: CASSSRDGNNSPLHF

V: TRBV7-2
D: .
size: .
J: TRBJ2-2
DNA: TGTGCCAGCAGCTTACAGGGGGGGGGCGGCACCGGGGAGCTGTTTTTT
CDR3: CASSLQGGGGTGELFF

V: TRBV6-5
D: .
size: .
J: TRBJ1-2
DNA: TGTGCCAGCAGAGCAGGGGACTATGGCTACACCTTC
CDR3: CASRAGDYGYTF

V: TRBV6-2/TRBV6-3
D: TRBD2
size: .
J: TRBJ2-3
DNA: TGTGCCAGCAGCGGAAGCGGGGGCAGCCATACGCAGTATTTT
CDR3: CASSGSGGSHTQYF

V: TRBV5-1
D: TRBD1
size: .
J: TRBJ2-5
DNA: TGCGCCAGCGGATTAGAGACAGGGGAGGAGACCCAGTACTTC
CDR3: CASGLETGEETQYF

V: TRBV6-4
D: .
size: .
J: TRBJ1-2
DNA: TGTGCCAGCAGTGAATTCTCGGGACACCCTAACTATGGCTACACCTTC
CDR3: CASSEFSGHPNYGYTF

V: TRBV10-3
D: .
size: .
J: TRBJ2-3
DNA: TGTGCCATATCAGACAGGATTAGCACAGATACGCAGTATTTT
CDR3: CAISDRISTDTQYF

V: TRBV7-2
D: TRBD1
size: .
J: TRBJ2-2
DNA: TGTGCCAGCAGCTTAGGGACAGGGCACACCGGGGAGCTGTTTTTT
CDR3: CASSLGTGHTGELFF